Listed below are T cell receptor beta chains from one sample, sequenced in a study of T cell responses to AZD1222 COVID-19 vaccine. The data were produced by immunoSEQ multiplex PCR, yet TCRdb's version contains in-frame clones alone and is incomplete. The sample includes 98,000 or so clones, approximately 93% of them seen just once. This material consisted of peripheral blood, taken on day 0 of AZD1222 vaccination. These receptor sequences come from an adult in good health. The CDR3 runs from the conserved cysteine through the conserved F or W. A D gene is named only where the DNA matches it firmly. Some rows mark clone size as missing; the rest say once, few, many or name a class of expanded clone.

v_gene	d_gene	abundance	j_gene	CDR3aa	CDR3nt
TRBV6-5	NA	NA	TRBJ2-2	CASSTGTATGELFF	TGTGCCAGCAGTACAGGGACTGCCACCGGGGAGCTGTTTTTT
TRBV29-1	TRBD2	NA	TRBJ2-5	CSVTRPGLAAQETQYF	TGCAGCGTTACCCGACCGGGACTAGCGGCCCAAGAGACCCAGTACTTC
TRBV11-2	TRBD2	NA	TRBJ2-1	CASSLYLLAGVNEQFF	TGTGCCAGCAGCTTATATTTGCTAGCGGGAGTCAATGAGCAGTTCTTC
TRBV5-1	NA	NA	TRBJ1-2	CASSSGPQGWYGYTF	TGCGCCAGCAGCTCAGGACCTCAAGGGTGGTATGGCTACACCTTC
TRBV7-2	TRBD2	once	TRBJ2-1	CASSLVLAGGNEQFF	TGTGCCAGCAGCTTAGTTTTAGCGGGAGGGAATGAGCAGTTCTTC
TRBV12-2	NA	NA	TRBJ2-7	CASRLGCGRDEQYF	TGTGCAAGTCGCTTAGGTTGCGGGAGGGACGAGCAGTACTTC
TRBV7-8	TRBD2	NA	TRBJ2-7	CASSLGSAGTYEQYF	TGTGCCAGCAGCTTAGGCTCAGCGGGGACCTACGAGCAGTACTTC
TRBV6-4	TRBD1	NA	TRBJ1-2	CASSEIQGAGGYTF	TGTGCCAGCAGTGAGATACAGGGGGCAGGTGGCTACACCTTC
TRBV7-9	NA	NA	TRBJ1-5	CASSLGGDQPQHF	TGTGCCAGCAGCTTGGGGGGAGATCAGCCCCAGCATTTT
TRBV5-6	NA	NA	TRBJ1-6	CASSLEGSSYNSPLHF	TGTGCCAGCAGCTTGGAAGGGAGCTCCTATAATTCACCCCTCCACTTT
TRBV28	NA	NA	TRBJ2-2	CASSLLGQGGGELFF	TGTGCCAGCAGTTTATTAGGCCAGGGGGGCGGGGAGCTGTTTTTT
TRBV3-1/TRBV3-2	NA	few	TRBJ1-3	CASSQFSGNTIYF	TGTGCCAGCAGCCAATTCTCTGGAAACACCATATATTTT
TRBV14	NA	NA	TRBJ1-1	CASSQELLGNANTEAFF	TGTGCCAGCAGCCAAGAATTGTTGGGCAATGCGAACACTGAAGCTTTCTTT
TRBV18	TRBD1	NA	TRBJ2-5	CASAGQGLQETQYF	TGTGCCAGCGCCGGACAGGGCCTACAAGAGACCCAGTACTTC
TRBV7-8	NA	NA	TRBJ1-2	CASSLRRDANFYGYTF	TGTGCCAGCAGCTTAAGGCGGGACGCAAATTTTTATGGCTACACCTTC
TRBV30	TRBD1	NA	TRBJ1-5	CAWSLGGGPQPQHF	TGTGCCTGGAGCCTAGGAGGGGGCCCTCAGCCCCAGCATTTT
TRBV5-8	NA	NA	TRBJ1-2	CASSLDLRGGYTF	TGTGCCAGCAGCTTAGACCTCCGAGGCGGCTACACCTTC
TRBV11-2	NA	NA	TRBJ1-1	CASSLGGFEAFF	TGTGCCAGCAGCTTAGGAGGGTTTGAAGCTTTCTTT
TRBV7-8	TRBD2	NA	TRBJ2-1	CASSLATAGGYNEQFF	TGTGCCAGCAGCTTAGCCACAGCGGGAGGGTACAATGAGCAGTTCTTC
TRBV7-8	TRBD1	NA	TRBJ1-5	CASSPVTGRGQPQHF	TGTGCCAGCAGCCCCGTGACAGGGAGAGGTCAGCCCCAGCATTTT
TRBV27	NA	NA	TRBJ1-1	CAALGGTEAFF	TGTGCCGCGCTAGGGGGCACTGAAGCTTTCTTT
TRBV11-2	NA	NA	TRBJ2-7	CASSGYTTGDYEQYF	TGTGCCAGCAGCGGATACACGACCGGAGACTACGAGCAGTACTTC
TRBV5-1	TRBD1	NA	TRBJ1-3	CASSLAPGTVGNTIYF	TGCGCCAGCAGCTTGGCGCCGGGGACAGTTGGAAACACCATATATTTT
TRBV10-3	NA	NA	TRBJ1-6	CAISESMGGNNSPLHF	TGTGCCATCAGTGAGTCGATGGGGGGAAATAATTCACCCCTCCACTTT
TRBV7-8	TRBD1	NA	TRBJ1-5	CASSLEGAGYQPQHF	TGTGCCAGCAGCCTTGAGGGGGCAGGTTATCAGCCCCAGCATTTT
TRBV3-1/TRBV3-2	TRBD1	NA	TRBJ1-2	CASSDRGVYGYTF	TGTGCCAGCAGCGACAGGGGGGTCTATGGCTACACCTTC
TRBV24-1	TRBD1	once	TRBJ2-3	CATSDTSGTGADTQYF	TGTGCCACCAGTGATACCTCCGGGACAGGGGCCGATACGCAGTATTTT